This note documents a single TCR beta chain sequence. The antigen it recognizes is unknown. Qualities for individual bases were not recorded, and no much larger clone is one base off. The source of the sample is a study of control samples from healthy donors and cancer patients (dated by TCRdb to 2018 to 2020). Libraries were built with the immunoSEQ multiplex PCR assay. TCRdb's version of the immuneACCESS table is confined to in-frame rearrangements and falls short of the full clone set. An unresolved V gene accounts for under half of the shortfall where checked; the remainder is of unknown origin. The sample table lists roughly 90,000 clones, 85% to 90% of them with a count of one. Less than 10% of the sample comes from the top ten. From the cysteine up to the phenylalanine, the CDR3 has a length of 16 residues. Of all the DNA, just the CDR3 is kept, 48 bases in frame from base 1. The junction carries 14 bases between V and J, which are trimmed by 0 bases and 3 bases respectively. Looking up the germline V gene (reference sequence) yields CDR1 LGHDT and CDR2 YNNKEL.

This TCR derives from a woman between 45 and 60 years old with colorectal cancer. Sequences were obtained from PBMCs. The V and J genes are TRBV3-1 (or the pseudogene TRBV3-2) and TRBJ1-2, with a weak D call of TRBD1 (5 bases match). The CDR3 here reads CASSQETSDNYYGYTF. The DNA sequence reads TGTGCCAGCAGCCAAGAGACCTCGGACAACTACTATGGCTACACCTTC.